This T cell receptor beta chain was recovered during a study of sequential checkpoint blockade in melanoma. This clone was counted a few times. Method: immunoSEQ multiplex PCR; TCRdb's copy keeps in-frame clones and lacks some. The sample consists of 10,000 to 15,000 clones, around 23% of them appearing once. V lost 6 bases and J lost 16; bases outside the gene matches: 17. CDR1 and CDR2 from the germline V gene are MDHEN and SYDVKM. The CDR3 extends over 15 amino acids. As for treatment: randomized to nivolumab then ipilimumab (arm A) or the reverse (arm B). Source: tumor tissue (inferred from file names), taken from a patient given nivolumab and ipilimumab in sequence. V usage is TRBV28 and J usage is TRBJ1-6; 8 bases are shared with TRBD1. The receptor comes from a human donor with melanoma. In nucleotides, the CDR3 is TGTGCCAGCAGCTTAGCGACAGGGGAATTCGGTGGGCTCCACTTT. It yields the protein CASSLATGEFGGLHF. Drawing the rest from reference TRBV28 and TRBJ1-6, the complete variable domain is DVKVTQSSRYLVKRTGEKVFLECVQDMDHENMFWYRQDPGLGLRLIYFSYDVKMKEKGDIPEGYSVSREKKERFSLILESASTNQTSMYLCASSLATGEFGGLHFGNGTRLTVT.